The present T cell receptor beta chain was sequenced within a study of technical replicates of blood from a few donors. This CDR3 is 15 amino acids long. The J segment lost 8 bases and the V segment lost 5 bases, leaving 14 bases of the junction unmatched. Germline V gene data show CDR1 as SEHNR and CDR2 as FQNEAQ (reference sequence). Generated by immunoSEQ multiplex PCR, the TCRdb table keeps only in-frame clones and is missing some. The table records tens of thousands of clones, around 96% of them present only once. The J gene is TRBJ1-2, the V gene TRBV7-9; 7 nucleotides agree with TRBD1. Sequencing input: T cells isolated from PBMCs. The TCR comes from a human donor in good health. The CDR3 reads CASSPPATGYEGYTF. The CDR3, as DNA: TGTGCCAGCAGCCCACCCGCGACAGGGTATGAGGGCTACACCTTC.